These 28 T cell receptor beta chains originate from one sample sequenced in a study of cytomegalovirus exposure and HLA in healthy donors. Vbeta (60) and Jbeta (13) primers were used in the PCR. Profiled with immunoSEQ multiplex PCR; TCRdb holds only in-frame clones, not every one. The data hold around 230,000 clones, with 60% to 80% observed a single time. Sequences were obtained from PBMCs. The origin of the receptors is a male donor in good health and CMV-seronegative.

This chain joins TRBV5-4 and TRBJ2-1; 11 bases fit TRBD2. CDR1 and CDR2 from the germline V gene are SGHNT and YYREEE (reference sequence). V trimming: 3 bases; J trimming: 7 bases; junction bases outside the gene matches: 9. This CDR3 comprises 16 residues. The CDR3 DNA follows: TGTGCCAGCAGCTCGCTGACTAGCGGGAAGGAAAATGAGCAGTTCTTC. Its protein is CASSSLTSGKENEQFF.

The DNA of the CDR3 is TGTGCCTGGAGTGGGCCACGCCCTAGGGACAGTGTCCCTATTAAGCAGTACTTC. Its translation is CAWSGPRPRDSVPIKQYF. This sequence joins TRBV30 and TRBJ2-7; 7 bases agree with TRBD1. CDR1 is GTSNPN and CDR2 is SVGIG in the germline V gene (reference sequence). The CDR3 consists of 18 residues. With 1 base clipped from V and 8 bases from J, the junction kept 23 bases outside the gene matches.

This clone was seen only a few times. The chain links TRBV5-4 to TRBJ2-6, with D hard to call. V lost 3 bases and J 2 bases, leaving 3 bases between the germline ends. CDR3 length: 13 residues. Germline V gives CDR1 SGHNT, CDR2 YYREEE (reference sequence). CDR3 in amino acids: CASSSTGANVLTF. DNA for the CDR3: TGTGCCAGCAGCTCAACTGGGGCCAACGTCCTGACTTTC.

This chain's CDR3 is CASRVLGGNNEQFF. CDR3 DNA sequence: TGTGCCAGCCGCGTACTAGGGGGTAACAATGAGCAGTTCTTC. V gene TRBV19 combines with J gene TRBJ2-1; tentatively, D is TRBD1 (6 bases). The V gene's germline CDR1 is LNHDA and CDR2 SQIVND (reference sequence). V was pared by 9 bases and J by 5 bases, with 17 bases between. The CDR3 runs to 14 residues.

This rearrangement joins TRBV9 to TRBJ2-7; 8 nucleotides match TRBD1. Germline CDR1 reads SGDLS; CDR2 reads YYNGEE. This CDR3 comprises 14 residues. V lost 3 bases to trimming and J lost 3 bases; unmatched junction nucleotides: 5. This chain's CDR3 is CASSARTGFYEQYF. CDR3 DNA: TGTGCCAGCAGCGCCCGGACAGGGTTCTACGAGCAGTACTTC.

This chain uses TRBV2 with TRBJ1-1; the D is unclear. With 9 bases removed from V and 3 bases from J, the gap between germline ends came to 14 bases. Germline loops: CDR1 SNHLY, CDR2 FYNNEI. This CDR3 region has 13 residues. The CDR3 coding sequence is TGTGCCAGTTCACGGGAGGCTGACACTGAAGCTTTCTTT. Translated: CASSREADTEAFF.

The genes are TRBV4-3 and TRBJ2-6; D may be TRBD2 (6 bases). Germline loops: CDR1 LGHNA, CDR2 YSLEER. V was trimmed by 1 base and J by 0 bases, leaving 7 bases between them. The CDR3 is made up of 16 amino acids. CDR3 sequence reads: CASSQVGGSGANVLTF. DNA for the CDR3: TGCGCCAGCAGCCAAGTCGGGGGCTCTGGGGCCAACGTCCTGACTTTC.

The rearrangement joins TRBV9 to TRBJ2-7; TRBD2 matches 13 bases. Germline trimming cut 0 bases from V and 4 bases from J; bases unmatched to any gene: 1. This CDR3 is built from 15 residues. In germline, CDR1 is SGDLS, CDR2 YYNGEE. The CDR3 spells CASSVATSGGYEQYF. The CDR3 bases are TGTGCCAGCAGCGTAGCGACTAGCGGGGGGTACGAGCAGTACTTC.

The chain employs TRBV9 and TRBJ2-2; 12 positions agree with TRBD2. Germline-derived CDR1 and CDR2 are SGDLS and YYNGEE. The trim removed 2 bases at V and 2 bases at J, leaving 7 bases unmatched. The CDR3 is made up of 18 amino acids. This CDR3 reads CASSVRTSGTYNTGELFF. CDR3 nucleotide sequence: TGTGCCAGCAGCGTGCGGACTAGCGGGACTTATAACACCGGGGAGCTGTTTTTT.

The chain recombines TRBV7-2 with TRBJ1-1, with 8 bases lining up with TRBD1. Germline values: CDR1 SGHTA, CDR2 FQGNSA. The junction had 5 bases not matched to a gene; V was cut back by 3 bases and J by 5 bases. This CDR3 spans 14 amino acids. The CDR3 DNA sequence: TGTGCCAGCAGCTTCGGACAGGGTGGGACTGAAGCTTTCTTT. This gives the protein CASSFGQGGTEAFF. Combining the CDR3 with reference TRBV7-2 and TRBJ1-1 gives the whole variable domain GAGVSQSPSNKVTEKGKDVELRCDPISGHTALYWYRQSLGQGLEFLIYFQGNSAPDKSGLPSDRFSAERTGGSVSTLTIQRTQQEDSAVYLCASSFGQGGTEAFFGQGTRLTVV.

The chain recombines TRBV6-5 with TRBJ2-5, with 9 bases that match TRBD1. The better agreement between TRBJ2-7 and the DNA end casts doubt on the J call. The CDR3 consists of 16 residues. The germline CDR1 and CDR2 sequences are MNHEY and SVGAGI. CDR3 in amino acids: CASSSPGQGRSYEQYF. CDR3 DNA: TGTGCCAGCAGTTCCCCGGGACAGGGCCGATCCTACGAGCAGTACTTC.

The chain links TRBV5-5 to TRBJ1-5; TRBD1 matches 7 bases. Germline trimming cut 2 bases from V and 0 bases from J; bases unmatched to any gene: 2. The CDR3 is made up of 15 amino acids. Per germline, CDR1 SGHKS and CDR2 YYEKEE (reference sequence). DNA for the CDR3: TGTGCCAGCAGCTTTAGGGGGCTTAGCAATCAGCCCCAGCATTTT. This encodes CASSFRGLSNQPQHF.

The V gene is TRBV2, the J gene TRBJ1-3; 7 bases align to TRBD1. This CDR3 is built from 13 residues. Trimming took 6 bases from V and 4 from J; bases not matched to a gene: 3. Germline loops: CDR1 SNHLY, CDR2 FYNNEI. DNA for the CDR3: TGTGCCAGCAGGATGGACAGGGGAAACACCATATATTTT. It is translated as CASRMDRGNTIYF. Combining the CDR3 with reference TRBV2 and TRBJ1-3 gives the whole variable domain EPEVTQTPSHQVTQMGQEVILRCVPISNHLYFYWYRQILGQKVEFLVSFYNNEISEKSEIFDDQFSVERPDGSNFTLKIRSTKLEDSAMYFCASRMDRGNTIYFGEGSWLTVV.

CDR3 protein: CAWSVWTGRRSSGNTIYF. In nucleotides, the CDR3 is TGTGCCTGGAGTGTATGGACAGGGCGTCGGAGCTCTGGAAACACCATATATTTT. This sequence joins TRBV30 and TRBJ1-3; TRBD1 matches at 8 bases. The germline gives CDR1 GTSNPN, CDR2 SVGIG (reference sequence). With 0 bases clipped from V and 0 bases from J, the junction kept 10 bases outside the gene matches. CDR3 size: 18 residues.

The CDR3 bases are TGTGCCAGCAGGAAGAGGATCATGAACACTGAAGCTTTCTTT. Its protein is CASRKRIMNTEAFF. The J gene is TRBJ1-1, the V gene TRBV2; D ambiguous. Germline loops: CDR1 SNHLY, CDR2 FYNNEI. V was pared by 6 bases and J by 0 bases, with 11 bases between. CDR3 size: 14 residues.

V and J are TRBV4-3 and TRBJ2-3; no definite D call. This CDR3 contains 13 residues. V lost 1 base, J lost 3 bases, and 5 bases lay in between. The V gene's germline CDR1 is LGHNA and CDR2 YSLEER. The CDR3, as DNA: TGCGCCAGCAGCCAAGGGCAGACAGATACGCAGTATTTT. It encodes CASSQGQTDTQYF.

A few counts support this clone. The chain is built from TRBV9 and TRBJ2-1; D is perhaps TRBD2 (6 bases). The germline gives CDR1 SGDLS, CDR2 YYNGEE. The CDR3 spans 15 residues. With 0 bases removed from V and 3 bases from J, the gap between germline ends came to 10 bases. The CDR3 DNA sequence: TGTGCCAGCAGCGTAGACCCGGGACTCTACAATGAGCAGTTCTTC. It specifies CASSVDPGLYNEQFF.

The chain links TRBV28 to TRBJ2-5; the match to TRBD1 covers 9 bases. CDR1 and CDR2 (germline): MDHEN, SYDVKM. The length of the CDR3 is 15 residues. The junction had 7 bases not matched to a gene; V was cut back by 6 bases and J by 2 bases. Here the CDR3 reads CASRGQGGVQETQYF. Written as DNA, the CDR3 is TGTGCCAGCAGGGGACAGGGAGGGGTTCAAGAGACCCAGTACTTC.

This clone was picked up a small number of times. J is TRBJ1-5 and V is TRBV30, with D tentatively TRBD1 (6 bases). The CDR3 is 14 amino acids. V was pared by 3 bases and J by 0 bases, with 9 bases between. Germline loops: CDR1 GTSNPN, CDR2 SVGIG (reference sequence). The CDR3 spells CAWRDRTSNQPQHF. The CDR3 DNA follows: TGTGCCTGGAGGGACAGAACTAGCAATCAGCCCCAGCATTTT.

This clone was detected only once. V and J are TRBV2 and TRBJ1-4; no clear D gene. Germline CDR1 and CDR2: SNHLY and FYNNEI. CDR3 length: 15 residues. Deletions cut 3 bases from V and 0 bases from J, with 8 bases between. CDR3 bases: TGTGCCAGCAGTGAGCCGGGAGCAACTAATGAAAAACTGTTTTTT. Its translation: CASSEPGATNEKLFF.

The V call is TRBV5-4, the J call TRBJ1-3, with a tentative D call TRBD1 (5 bases). CDR1 and CDR2 (germline): SGHNT, YYREEE (reference sequence). Deletions cut 2 bases from V and 4 bases from J, with 13 bases between. The CDR3 has 15 residues. This chain's CDR3 is CASSLPGLGGNTIYF. Written as DNA, the CDR3 is TGTGCCAGCAGCTTACCAGGGCTAGGAGGAAACACCATATATTTT.

This chain joins TRBV19 and TRBJ2-3; maybe TRBD1 (5 bases). The CDR3 consists of 15 residues. Germline loops: CDR1 LNHDA, CDR2 SQIVND (reference sequence). Trimming removed 5 bases from V and 0 bases from J, with 12 bases in between. This CDR3 reads CASSEQVSSTDTQYF. The DNA of the CDR3 is TGTGCCAGTAGTGAACAGGTTTCTAGCACAGATACGCAGTATTTT. Full variable domain (outside the CDR3, taken from reference TRBV19 and TRBJ2-3): DGGITQSPKYLFRKEGQNVTLSCEQNLNHDAMYWYRQDPGQGLRLIYYSQIVNDFQKGDIAEGYSVSREKKESFPLTVTSAQKNPTAFYLCASSEQVSSTDTQYFGPGTRLTVL.

This chain joins TRBV5-1 and TRBJ1-1, with 8 bases fitting TRBD1. J was trimmed by 7 bases and V by 0 bases; bases with no gene match: 2. CDR3 length: 13 residues. Germline V CDR1 and CDR2: SGHRS, YFSETQ. The CDR3 here is CASSLAGTGEAFF. The CDR3 DNA is TGCGCCAGCAGCTTGGCCGGGACAGGTGAAGCTTTCTTT.

This clone was counted a few times. This rearrangement joins TRBV6-5 to TRBJ2-4; D is possibly TRBD1 (6 bases). With 5 bases removed from V and 6 bases from J, the gap between germline ends came to 17 bases. Germline V CDR1 and CDR2: MNHEY, SVGAGI. This CDR3 has 15 residues. CDR3 in DNA: TGTGCCAGCAGTCTCTCGCAGGGGTCTAGAAACATTCAGTACTTC. Residues: CASSLSQGSRNIQYF.

This chain connects TRBV9 to TRBJ1-2; no firm D call. The ends were cut back, 2 bases at V and 3 bases at J, with 8 bases in the middle. CDR1 and CDR2 from the germline V gene are SGDLS and YYNGEE. This CDR3 region has 13 residues. For the CDR3, the DNA is TGTGCCAGCAGCGTGACGGGGTACTATGGCTACACCTTC. The encoded protein is CASSVTGYYGYTF.

In its sample, this clone was seen once. This chain joins TRBV19 and TRBJ2-7, with D hard to call. V lost 11 bases, J lost 1 base, and 15 bases lay in between. Germline V gene lookup returns CDR1 LNHDA and CDR2 SQIVND (reference sequence). The CDR3 covers 13 residues. The CDR3 sequence is CASAQIDSYEQYF. CDR3 coding DNA: TGTGCCTCCGCCCAGATCGATTCCTACGAGCAGTACTTC.

This rearrangement joins TRBV5-1 to TRBJ2-2; TRBD2 matches 7 bases. The CDR3 runs 16 residues. The ends lost 4 bases at V and 5 bases at J; junction bases unmatched: 11. Germline values: CDR1 SGHRS, CDR2 YFSETQ. The CDR3 spells CASSGGASGVTGELFF. CDR3 bases: TGCGCCAGCAGCGGGGGAGCTAGCGGAGTTACCGGGGAGCTGTTTTTT. The complete variable domain, with remaining parts taken from reference TRBV5-1 and TRBJ2-2, reads KAGVTQTPRYLIKTRGQQVTLSCSPISGHRSVSWYQQTPGQGLQFLFEYFSETQRNKGNFPGRFSGRQFSNSRSEMNVSTLELGDSALYLCASSGGASGVTGELFFGEGSRLTVL.

The chain couples TRBV15 to TRBJ1-2, with D perhaps matching TRBD1 (5 bases). The V and J ends lost 1 base and 1 base respectively, with 10 bases between them. The V gene's germline CDR1 is LNHNV and CDR2 YYDKDF (reference sequence). CDR3 length: 15 residues. CDR3 residues: CATSRVGTLNYGYTF. For the CDR3, the DNA is TGTGCCACCAGCAGAGTTGGGACTCTTAACTATGGCTACACCTTC.